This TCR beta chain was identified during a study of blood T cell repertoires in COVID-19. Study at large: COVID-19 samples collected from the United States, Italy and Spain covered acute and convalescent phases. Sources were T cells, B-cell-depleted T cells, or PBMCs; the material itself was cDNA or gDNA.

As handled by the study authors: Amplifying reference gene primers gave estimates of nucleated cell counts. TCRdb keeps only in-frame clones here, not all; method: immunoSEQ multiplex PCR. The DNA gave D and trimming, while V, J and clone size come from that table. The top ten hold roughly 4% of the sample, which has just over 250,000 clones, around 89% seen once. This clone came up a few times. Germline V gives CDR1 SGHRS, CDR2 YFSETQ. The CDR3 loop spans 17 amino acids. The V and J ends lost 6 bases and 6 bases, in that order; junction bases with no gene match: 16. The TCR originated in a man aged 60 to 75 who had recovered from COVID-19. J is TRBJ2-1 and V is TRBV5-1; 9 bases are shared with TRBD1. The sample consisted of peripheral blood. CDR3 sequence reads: CASKRQGVPTQGNEQFF. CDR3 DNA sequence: TGCGCCAGCAAAAGACAGGGGGTACCCACACAAGGCAATGAGCAGTTCTTC. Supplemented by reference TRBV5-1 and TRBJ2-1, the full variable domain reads KAGVTQTPRYLIKTRGQQVTLSCSPISGHRSVSWYQQTPGQGLQFLFEYFSETQRNKGNFPGRFSGRQFSNSRSEMNVSTLELGDSALYLCASKRQGVPTQGNEQFFGPGTRLTVL.